One sample yielded the 28 T cell receptor beta chains listed below, sequenced in a study of T cell responses to AZD1222 COVID-19 vaccine. Sequencing used immunoSEQ multiplex PCR; TCRdb keeps in-frame clones, though not all of them. The sample includes about 120,000 clones, 92% of them seen just once. Source: peripheral blood, taken on day 0 of AZD1222 vaccination. These receptors were taken from an adult in good health.

The chain employs TRBV6-4 and TRBJ2-1, with a weak D call TRBD1 (5 bases). The CDR3 runs 12 residues. Germline CDR1 is MRHNA and CDR2 is SNTAGT. Between the trimmed V and J ends, which lost 0 bases and 10 bases, there was a span of 7 bases. The CDR3 DNA sequence: TGTGCCAGCAGTGACTCGGGGCTAGAGCAGTTCTTC. Encoded protein: CASSDSGLEQFF.

The chain combines TRBV7-9 with TRBJ1-4, with D unclear. V was cut by 5 bases and J by 3 bases, with 13 bases left in between. Germline assignment: CDR1 SEHNR and CDR2 FQNEAQ (reference sequence). The CDR3 loop spans 15 amino acids. Here the CDR3 reads CASSLTEAANEKLFF. In DNA form, the CDR3 reads TGTGCCAGCAGCCTAACTGAGGCGGCTAATGAAAAACTGTTTTTT.

This clone was seen just once. The chain carries TRBV12-3 or TRBV12-4 and TRBJ2-7; no clear D. The CDR3 contains 13 residues. Trimming removed 3 bases from V and 5 bases from J, with 11 bases in between. The DNA of the CDR3 is TGTGCCAGCAGTTTGGTCAGGCGGCACGAGCAGTACTTC. Translated, it gives CASSLVRRHEQYF.

V and J are TRBV6-5 and TRBJ2-1, with D maybe TRBD1 (5 bases). CDR3 length: 13 amino acids. Trimming took off 9 bases at V and 3 bases at J, with 12 bases between the two ends. Germline CDR1 reads MNHEY; CDR2 reads SVGAGI. This CDR3 reads CASRDSDYNEQFF. The CDR3 DNA reads TGTGCCAGTCGAGACAGCGACTACAATGAGCAGTTCTTC.

V usage is TRBV19 and J usage is TRBJ1-5; D may be TRBD1 (5 bases). Trimming shortened V by 7 bases and J by 5 bases, and 18 bases separated the two germline ends. This CDR3 has 15 residues. Germline V gene sequence: CDR1 LNHDA, CDR2 SQIVND (reference sequence). The DNA for the CDR3 is TGTGCCAGTAAGGGGACGGCCCGCGAGGATCAGCCCCAGCATTTT. The encoded protein is CASKGTAREDQPQHF.

The chain recombines TRBV12-3 or TRBV12-4 with TRBJ1-1; unclear D gene. Trimming left V 8 bases short and J 0 bases short, with 4 bases between. The CDR3 consists of 11 residues. The CDR3 region has the DNA TGTGCCAGCGGGCTGAACACTGAAGCTTTCTTT. Translating it yields CASGLNTEAFF.

This clone is a singleton in its sample. The chain joins TRBV2 to TRBJ1-1, with TRBD1 as a possible D gene (6 bases). V lost 5 bases to trimming and J lost 1 base, with 17 bases between them. This CDR3 comprises 16 residues. Germline V gives CDR1 SNHLY, CDR2 FYNNEI. CDR3 nucleotide sequence: TGTGCCAGCAGTTCACCGGGACACCGGGCGAACACTGAAGCTTTCTTT. The encoded protein is CASSSPGHRANTEAFF.

This clone was recorded only once. The rearrangement joins TRBV7-9 to TRBJ1-3, with 7 nucleotides matching TRBD1. Germline-derived CDR1 and CDR2 are SEHNR and FQNEAQ (reference sequence). After removal of 5 bases from V and 16 bases from J, the junction contained 8 bases not matched to a gene. This CDR3 is built from 11 residues. The CDR3 nucleotides read TGTGCCAGCAGCCCTTTGGACAGGTTTTATTTT. It specifies CASSPLDRFYF.

V is TRBV6-5 and J is TRBJ2-3, with TRBD2 matching 8 bases. The V gene end was trimmed by 2 bases and the J gene end by 3 bases; junction bases not matched to a gene: 4. Germline values: CDR1 MNHEY, CDR2 SVGAGI. CDR3 size: 15 residues. CDR3 amino acids: CASSYRGGGTDTQYF. For the CDR3, the DNA is TGTGCCAGCAGTTACCGGGGGGGCGGAACAGATACGCAGTATTTT.

This chain joins TRBV6-5 and TRBJ2-7, with TRBD1 matching 8 bases. The CDR3 consists of 15 residues. Germline lookup yields CDR1 MNHEY and CDR2 SVGAGI. V lost 6 bases, J lost 2 bases, and 9 bases stayed unmatched. The CDR3 here is CASSSLQGVPYEQYF. The CDR3 DNA is TGTGCCAGCAGCTCGTTACAGGGGGTCCCCTACGAGCAGTACTTC.

The CDR3 here is CASSQGRRGPGEQYF. CDR3 bases: TGTGCCAGCAGCCAAGGTAGGAGGGGGCCCGGTGAGCAGTACTTC. This chain links TRBV14 with TRBJ2-7; maybe TRBD1 (7 bases). The CDR3 has 15 amino acids. Germline loops: CDR1 SGHDN, CDR2 FVKESK. V was clipped by 1 base and J by 7 bases, with 17 bases between them.

The chain combines TRBV11-2 with TRBJ1-1; D remains unclear. CDR1 is SGHAT and CDR2 is FQNNGV in the germline V gene. The CDR3 loop spans 14 amino acids. V lost 2 bases and J 3 bases, leaving 10 bases between the germline ends. CDR3: CASSLFLGYTEAFF. The CDR3 DNA reads as TGTGCCAGCAGCTTATTCCTTGGGTACACTGAAGCTTTCTTT. The full variable domain, in which reference TRBV11-2 and TRBJ1-1 provide the parts outside the CDR3, is EAGVAQSPRYKIIEKRQSVAFWCNPISGHATLYWYQQILGQGPKLLIQFQNNGVVDDSQLPKDRFSAERLKGVDSTLKIQPAKLEDSAVYLCASSLFLGYTEAFFGQGTRLTVV.

The chain is built from TRBV6-2 or TRBV6-3 and TRBJ2-3; 7 bases line up with TRBD2. The V gene end was trimmed by 2 bases and the J gene end by 4 bases; junction bases not matched to a gene: 3. This CDR3 contains 14 residues. Germline CDR1 MNHEY, CDR2 SVGEGT. CDR3 sequence: CASSYGGGADTQYF. Here the CDR3 DNA reads TGTGCCAGCAGTTACGGCGGGGGTGCAGATACGCAGTATTTT.

The J gene is TRBJ2-1, the V gene TRBV19, with no clear D. Germline CDR1 is LNHDA and CDR2 is SQIVND (reference sequence). V was cut by 5 bases and J by 4 bases, with 12 bases left in between. This CDR3 region has 14 residues. The CDR3 reads CASSEGSLYNEQFF. The CDR3 DNA is TGTGCCAGTAGTGAAGGGTCGCTTTACAATGAGCAGTTCTTC.

This clone was seen more than once but under ten times. The rearrangement links TRBV7-8 to TRBJ2-2; D perhaps matches TRBD2 (5 bases). This CDR3 spans 16 amino acids. CDR1 is SGHVS, CDR2 FQNEAQ, per germline. The V end lost 5 bases, the J end lost 1 base, and 14 bases lay between the germline ends. The CDR3 sequence is CASSVFEGWNTGELFF. The CDR3 bases are TGTGCCAGCAGCGTATTTGAGGGTTGGAACACCGGGGAGCTGTTTTTT. Looking up the rest from reference TRBV7-8 and TRBJ2-2 gives the full variable domain: GAGVSQSPRYKVAKRGQDVALRCDPISGHVSLFWYQQALGQGPEFLTYFQNEAQLDKSGLPSDRFFAERPEGSVSTLKIQRTQQEDSAVYLCASSVFEGWNTGELFFGEGSRLTVL.

The rearrangement joins TRBV6-4 to TRBJ2-1; D unresolved. The germline V gene encodes CDR1 MRHNA and CDR2 SNTAGT. Trimming pared 4 bases from V and 8 bases from J, leaving 12 bases between. There are 13 residues in the CDR3. The CDR3 DNA reads as TGTGCCAGCAGTGGGGTAGTTGGCTATGAGCAGTTCTTC. This codes for CASSGVVGYEQFF.

The CDR3 region is CASRPTWTSGYTF. Here the CDR3 DNA reads TGTGCCAGCAGGCCCACCTGGACTTCTGGCTACACCTTC. The chain has TRBV6-5 and TRBJ1-2; no firm D call. The CDR3 totals 13 residues. Per germline, CDR1 MNHEY and CDR2 SVGAGI. Trimming removed 6 bases from V and 7 bases from J, with 15 bases in between.

This rearrangement joins TRBV4-1 to TRBJ1-1; the D is unclear. The CDR3 sequence is 13 residues long. V was clipped by 0 bases and J by 3 bases, with 5 bases between them. The germline CDR1 and CDR2 sequences are MGHRA and YSYEKL. CDR3 residues: CASSQDEHTEAFF. CDR3 DNA sequence: TGCGCCAGCAGCCAAGATGAGCACACTGAAGCTTTCTTT.

This rearrangement joins TRBV19 to TRBJ2-1; no clear D gene. The CDR3 is 13 amino acids. The V end was cut by 7 bases, the J end by 0 bases, with 7 bases between. Per the germline V gene, CDR1 is LNHDA and CDR2 is SQIVND (reference sequence). The DNA for the CDR3 is TGTGCCAGTAACCAGGACTCCTACAATGAGCAGTTCTTC. Protein product: CASNQDSYNEQFF. The entire variable domain, with the rest obtained from reference TRBV19 and TRBJ2-1, is as follows: DGGITQSPKYLFRKEGQNVTLSCEQNLNHDAMYWYRQDPGQGLRLIYYSQIVNDFQKGDIAEGYSVSREKKESFPLTVTSAQKNPTAFYLCASNQDSYNEQFFGPGTRLTVL.

This clone was seen only once. The chain carries TRBV6-5 and TRBJ2-7; D might be TRBD1 or TRBD2, each matching 5 bases. Deletions cut 0 bases from V and 5 bases from J, with 17 bases between. From germline, CDR1 is MNHEY and CDR2 SVGAGI. The CDR3 contains 16 residues. CDR3 DNA sequence: TGTGCCAGCAGTTACTCGGGCCAAGGCTGGGACCACGAGCAGTACTTC. It translates to CASSYSGQGWDHEQYF.

The CDR3 region is CASRGQGREKLFF. As DNA, the CDR3 is TGTGCCAGCAGGGGACAGGGTCGTGAAAAACTGTTTTTT. The V and J genes are TRBV2 and TRBJ1-4; 9 nucleotides line up with TRBD1. Germline loops: CDR1 SNHLY, CDR2 FYNNEI. This CDR3 comprises 13 residues. J was trimmed by 7 bases and V by 6 bases; bases with no gene match: 3.

This clone was recorded once. V is TRBV6-5 and J is TRBJ1-5; D is possibly TRBD1 (6 bases). The V gene lost 5 bases and the J gene lost 3 bases, with 11 bases spanning the gap. CDR1 and CDR2 from the germline V gene are MNHEY and SVGAGI. The CDR3 sequence is 14 residues long. The CDR3 DNA reads TGTGCCAGCAGTATAGGGGGTTACAATCAGCCCCAGCATTTT. Translated, it gives CASSIGGYNQPQHF.

This clone was seen just once. The V and J genes are TRBV6-5 and TRBJ1-4; D remains ambiguous. CDR3 length: 15 amino acids. With 0 bases removed from V and 3 bases from J, the gap between germline ends came to 8 bases. Germline CDR1 MNHEY, CDR2 SVGAGI. Here the CDR3 reads CASSYSDTPNEKLFF. DNA for the CDR3: TGTGCCAGCAGTTACTCCGACACCCCTAATGAAAAACTGTTTTTT.

The V gene is TRBV2, the J gene TRBJ1-1; D gene unclear. V was clipped by 2 bases and J by 0 bases, with 7 bases between them. Germline CDR1 and CDR2: SNHLY and FYNNEI. CDR3 length: 14 residues. The CDR3 region is CASSELTLNTEAFF. CDR3 coding DNA: TGTGCCAGCAGTGAACTGACCCTGAACACTGAAGCTTTCTTT.

V and J are TRBV6-6 and TRBJ2-3; tentatively, D is TRBD1 (6 bases). Trimming cost V 5 bases and J 2 bases, with 20 bases left between them. The CDR3 is 17 residues long. Germline CDR1 and CDR2: MNHNY and SVGAGI (reference sequence). The CDR3 coding sequence is TGTGCCAGCAGTCAATCCGGGACACGATATTCCACAGATACGCAGTATTTT. Its translation is CASSQSGTRYSTDTQYF.

The chain carries TRBV18 and TRBJ2-1, with 8 bases that match TRBD2. Looked up from germline, CDR1 is KGHSH and CDR2 is LQKENI. This CDR3 is built from 17 residues. V was clipped by 0 bases and J by 5 bases; unmatched bases: 9. CDR3 coding DNA: TGTGCCAGCTCACCACCTTTCCCAGGACTAGCTCACAATGAGCAGTTCTTC. Translated, it gives CASSPPFPGLAHNEQFF.

The V and J genes are TRBV19 and TRBJ1-2; possibly TRBD1 for D (6 bases). Germline assignment: CDR1 LNHDA and CDR2 SQIVND (reference sequence). The CDR3 has 16 amino acids. V lost 5 bases and J 4 bases, leaving 20 bases between the germline ends. The CDR3 loop is CASSLAPQETGYGYTF. The DNA of the CDR3 is TGTGCCAGTAGTCTCGCCCCCCAAGAGACAGGCTATGGCTACACCTTC.

The chain combines TRBV9 with TRBJ1-1; D gene uncertain. Trimming cost V 0 bases and J 1 base, with 7 bases left between them. This CDR3 is 14 amino acids long. The germline gives CDR1 SGDLS, CDR2 YYNGEE. CDR3 nucleotide sequence: TGTGCCAGCAGCGTAGAGGCGAAGAACACTGAAGCTTTCTTT. Translated: CASSVEAKNTEAFF.